This T cell receptor (beta chain) was identified in a study of early T cells in non-severe SARS-CoV-2 infection. On the study more broadly: RNA in bulk from unsorted whole blood was sequenced, and chains were unpaired.

Whole-study findings and limits: There was a bias toward anti-spike CD8 responses in VDJdb matching, which missed private and CD4 specificities.

Individual cDNA molecules each received unique molecular identifiers attached to them. Via MiXCR, TCRdb re-called the 5' RACE reads, giving one row per CDR3 protein. The sample has tens of thousands of distinct CDR3 sequences; less than 15% are singletons. This clonotype came up many times. What it recognizes is unknown. The junction had 11 bases not matched to a gene; V was cut back by 5 bases and J by 2 bases. CDR1 and CDR2 from the germline V gene are SGHVS and FQNEAQ. This CDR3 region has 17 residues. Sequenced material: whole blood. This chain uses TRBV7-8 with TRBJ2-7; 11 bases match TRBD2. This TCR came from an adult who was a healthcare worker with PCR-confirmed SARS-CoV-2 infection or an uninfected control (not recorded which). The CDR3 loop is CASSTTPGLADTYEQYF. Here the CDR3 DNA reads TGTGCCAGCAGCACAACCCCGGGACTAGCGGATACCTACGAGCAGTACTTC.